Listed below are T cell receptor beta chains from one sample, sequenced in a study of sequential checkpoint blockade in melanoma. The assay was immunoSEQ multiplex PCR, and TCRdb's table has in-frame clones only and misses some. The sample records 7,000 to 8,500 clones, about 60% being singletons. Source: CD8+ T cells sorted from blood (inferred from file names), taken from a patient given nivolumab and ipilimumab in sequence. Receptor source: a human donor with melanoma. Each CDR3 is given with its conserved first and last residue. D genes are given only for firm matches. Clone size is not always given. Where it is, it says once, few, many or a class for expanded clones.

CDR3 DNA	CDR3 protein	D gene	clone size	V gene	J gene
TGTGCCAGCAGCTCCCTTGGGGGCAGCACCTACGAGCAGTACTTC	CASSSLGGSTYEQYF	.	.	TRBV7-2	TRBJ2-7
TGTGCCAGCAGTACCAGCTCCTACGAGCAGTACTTC	CASSTSSYEQYF	.	medium-sized	TRBV27	TRBJ2-7
TGTGCCAGCAGGAACCTTTACAGTGCGAACACTGAAGCTTTCTTT	CASRNLYSANTEAFF	.	.	TRBV27	TRBJ1-1
TGTGCCAGCAGTTTAGGGGTAGGGACAGTTCTCAATCAGCCCCAGCATTTT	CASSLGVGTVLNQPQHF	TRBD1	.	TRBV28	TRBJ1-5
TGTGCCAGCAGTTTTACGCGTTCGGGGAATGAGCAGTTCTTC	CASSFTRSGNEQFF	.	.	TRBV27	TRBJ2-1
TGTGCCAGCAGCCAAGATGGACAGTATGGCTACACCTTC	CASSQDGQYGYTF	.	few	TRBV4-2	TRBJ1-2
TGTGCCAGCAGCTCCCGCGGCCGGACACGGAACACTGAAGCTTTCTTT	CASSSRGRTRNTEAFF	.	.	TRBV7-9	TRBJ1-1
TGCAGTGCTAGCGTGGGCAACGAGCAGTACTTC	CSASVGNEQYF	.	few	TRBV20-1	TRBJ2-7
TGTGCCAGCAGCTTCCACGGCTCTGGAAACACCATATATTTT	CASSFHGSGNTIYF	.	few	TRBV7-9	TRBJ1-3
TGTGCCAGCAGCCCGACAGCGTTCGGAAACACCATATATTTT	CASSPTAFGNTIYF	.	.	TRBV7-8	TRBJ1-3
TGCGCCAGCAGCCCCTCCCTGGGCTACTCCTACGAGCAGTACTTC	CASSPSLGYSYEQYF	.	few	TRBV4-3	TRBJ2-7
TGTGCCAGCAGCCCCAGACAGGCCATTAGGGATGAGCAGTTCTTC	CASSPRQAIRDEQFF	.	few	TRBV9	TRBJ2-1
TGTGCCAGCAGCACGGGGGGGAGCTCCTACGAGCAGTACTTC	CASSTGGSSYEQYF	TRBD2	.	TRBV7-9	TRBJ2-7
TGTGCCAGCAGCTTTAAAACCTCGGGGGAGCAGTACTTC	CASSFKTSGEQYF	.	.	TRBV7-3	TRBJ2-7
TGTGCCAGCAGTTCGACAGTGCTTAGCAATCAGCCCCAGCATTTT	CASSSTVLSNQPQHF	.	.	TRBV4-2	TRBJ1-5
TGTGCCAGCACCCCCGGGACAGGGAACTACGAGCAGTACTTC	CASTPGTGNYEQYF	TRBD1	.	TRBV7-9	TRBJ2-7
TGTGCCAGCAGCTTTTGGGGGGGGCGCTTAATCCGGCAGTACTTC	CASSFWGGRLIRQYF	.	.	TRBV5-6	TRBJ2-7
TGTGCCAGTAGCACGACAGGCCGCTATGGCTACACCTTC	CASSTTGRYGYTF	.	.	TRBV19	TRBJ1-2
TGTGCCAGCAGCCCAGAGGACTTTTCCTACGAGCAGTACTTC	CASSPEDFSYEQYF	.	.	TRBV14	TRBJ2-7
TGTGCCAGCAGCCCCGGACTAGCGGGCAGCTACGAGCAGTACTTC	CASSPGLAGSYEQYF	TRBD2	few	TRBV11-2	TRBJ2-7
TGTGCCAGCAGCTCCGGGACAGGTTCCTACGAGCAGTACTTC	CASSSGTGSYEQYF	TRBD1	.	TRBV11-2	TRBJ2-7
TGTGCCAGCAGCGGGAGGGACAACTATGGCTACACCTTC	CASSGRDNYGYTF	.	few	TRBV9	TRBJ1-2
TGTGCCAGCCGACCGGGACCAGCGGGTTACGAGCAGTACTTC	CASRPGPAGYEQYF	.	.	TRBV6-1	TRBJ2-7